This note documents a single T cell receptor (beta chain) sequence. The PCR used 60 Vbeta and 13 Jbeta primers. Clones were sequenced by immunoSEQ multiplex PCR, and TCRdb holds only the in-frame ones, with some missing. The repertoire holds about 140,000 clones, with approximately 85% as singletons. The data belong to a study of cytomegalovirus exposure and HLA in healthy donors. The CDR3 is made up of 16 amino acids. The V gene's germline CDR1 is SGHTA and CDR2 FQGTGA. After removal of 5 bases from V and 8 bases from J, the junction contained 11 bases not matched to a gene. This sequence joins TRBV7-3 and TRBJ2-1, with 11 bases matching TRBD2. The clonotype comes from a woman aged 35 to 49 in good health and CMV-seronegative. Sequencing used PBMCs. CDR3 sequence: CASSPLAGEGRDEQFF. In DNA, the CDR3 is TGTGCCAGCAGCCCACTAGCGGGAGAGGGGAGGGATGAGCAGTTCTTC.